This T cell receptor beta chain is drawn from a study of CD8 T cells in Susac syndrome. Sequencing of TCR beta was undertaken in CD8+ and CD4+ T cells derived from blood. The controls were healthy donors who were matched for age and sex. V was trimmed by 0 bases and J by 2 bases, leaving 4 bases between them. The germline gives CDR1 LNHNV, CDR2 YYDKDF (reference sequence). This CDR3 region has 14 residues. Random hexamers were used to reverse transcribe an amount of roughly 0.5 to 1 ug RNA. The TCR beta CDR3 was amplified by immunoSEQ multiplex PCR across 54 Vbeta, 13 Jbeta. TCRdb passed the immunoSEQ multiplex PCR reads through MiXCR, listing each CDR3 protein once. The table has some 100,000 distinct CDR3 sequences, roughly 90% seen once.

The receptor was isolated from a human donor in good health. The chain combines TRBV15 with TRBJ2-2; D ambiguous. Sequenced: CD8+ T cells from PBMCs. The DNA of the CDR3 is TGTGCCACCAGCAGAGAACTAAACACCGGGGAGCTGTTTTTT. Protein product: CATSRELNTGELFF.